The 25 T cell receptor beta chains listed next were all sequenced from one sample in a study of human T cells and chemical hapten exposure. TCRdb re-called the RACE reads with MiXCR, one entry per CDR3 protein. The sample records approximately 97,000 distinct CDR3 sequences, 25% to 30% being singletons. Time point indicated: patch test 3, about 24 weeks after DPC sensitization. Stated treatment: therapeutic diphenylcyclopropenone sensitization with weekly scalp DPC. The specimen comprised whole blood, sampled in connection with sensitization to the hapten diphenylcyclopropenone (DPC). These receptors were obtained from a man aged 40-49 years with alopecia areata. Some clones in this sample may be carry-over from other donors' samples.

This clonotype was seen more than once but under ten times. The chain carries TRBV6-6 and TRBJ2-2; D may match TRBD1 or TRBD2 (6 bases each). The CDR3 runs 15 residues. Germline V gene data show CDR1 as MNHNY and CDR2 as SVGAGI (reference sequence). V was cut by 6 bases and J by 2 bases, with 13 bases left in between. For the CDR3, the DNA is TGTGCCAGCAGATTGACAGGACTAAACACCGGGGAGCTGTTTTTT. It is translated as CASRLTGLNTGELFF.

J is TRBJ1-1 and V is TRBV7-6; tentative D call: TRBD1 (5 bases). Germline assignment: CDR1 SGHVS and CDR2 FNYEAQ. V was clipped by 2 bases and J by 5 bases, with 9 bases between them. This CDR3 region has 13 residues. DNA for the CDR3: TGTGCCAGCAGCTTACAGGGAGGGACTGAAGCTTTCTTT. Amino acid sequence: CASSLQGGTEAFF.

This clonotype was found a few times. The chain recombines TRBV3-1 with TRBJ2-2; D not certain. Germline V gene data show CDR1 as LGHDT and CDR2 as YNNKEL (reference sequence). V was trimmed by 0 bases and J by 0 bases, leaving 26 bases between them. The CDR3 covers 22 residues. CDR3 in DNA: TGTGCCAGCAGCCAAGAGCCGAGTGTCTCTAAACCTCTGACATCGAACACCGGGGAGCTGTTTTTT. The encoded protein is CASSQEPSVSKPLTSNTGELFF.

V usage is TRBV5-1 and J usage is TRBJ1-4; possibly TRBD1 for D (5 bases). CDR3 size: 14 residues. The V end lost 3 bases, the J end lost 8 bases, and 14 bases lay between the germline ends. Germline lookup yields CDR1 SGHRS and CDR2 YFSETQ. The CDR3 nucleotides are TGCGCCAGCAGCTGGGGACCCCCCGAAGAAAAACTGTTTTTT. Translation gives CASSWGPPEEKLFF.

The chain recombines TRBV6-6 with TRBJ2-3; D unresolved. The CDR3 totals 15 residues. The germline CDR1 and CDR2 sequences are MNHNY and SVGAGI (reference sequence). The germline V and J ends were trimmed by 0 bases and 2 bases, with 9 bases remaining between them. The CDR3 reads CASSYSTATTDTQYF. The DNA for the CDR3 is TGTGCCAGCAGTTACTCGACCGCGACCACAGATACGCAGTATTTT.

CDR3 residues: CASSLDMYGYTF. As DNA, the CDR3 is TGTGCCAGCAGCTTGGACATGTATGGCTACACCTTC. This sequence joins TRBV5-6 and TRBJ1-2; D not resolved. The CDR3 totals 12 residues. Germline V gene sequence: CDR1 SGHDT, CDR2 YYEEEE. Trimming stripped 0 bases from V and 5 bases from J, with 5 bases between.

This clonotype appeared a few times. The V gene is TRBV5-1, the J gene TRBJ2-3, with D possibly being TRBD1 (5 bases). The CDR3 extends over 14 amino acids. The germline CDR1 and CDR2 sequences are SGHRS and YFSETQ. V was clipped by 0 bases and J by 2 bases, with 7 bases between them. The CDR3 coding sequence is TGCGCCAGCAGCTTGGTCAGGGACACAGATACGCAGTATTTT. Residues: CASSLVRDTDTQYF.

Only a few counts were recorded for this clonotype. The chain links TRBV2 to TRBJ2-3, with a possible D match to TRBD2 (6 bases). Germline V lookup: CDR1 SNHLY, CDR2 FYNNEI. V was shortened by 7 bases and J by 6 bases, with 17 bases between the two germline ends. The CDR3 sequence is 14 residues long. CDR3 protein: CASTRDSIMDTQYF. CDR3 bases: TGTGCCAGCACCCGGGACTCCATAATGGATACGCAGTATTTT.

The chain has TRBV28 and TRBJ2-1, with D perhaps matching TRBD2 (6 bases). Deletions cut 5 bases from V and 8 bases from J, with 19 bases between. The CDR3 extends over 15 amino acids. Germline CDR1 MDHEN, CDR2 SYDVKM. This CDR3 reads CASSMIGGRRDEQFF. CDR3 coding DNA: TGTGCCAGCAGTATGATCGGGGGACGCAGGGATGAGCAGTTCTTC.

The chain links TRBV30 to TRBJ2-6; the match to TRBD2 covers 8 bases. This CDR3 is built from 16 residues. In germline, CDR1 is GTSNPN, CDR2 SVGIG (reference sequence). V gave up 0 bases and J gave up 0 bases; unmatched junction bases: 1. CDR3 DNA sequence: TGTGCCTGGAGTGTGGCGGGGGGCTCTGGGGCCAACGTCCTGACTTTC. It translates to CAWSVAGGSGANVLTF.

The genes are TRBV10-3 and TRBJ2-5; 9 nucleotides agree with TRBD2. Germline V gives CDR1 ENHRY, CDR2 SYGVKD. The length of the CDR3 is 12 residues. V gave up 5 bases and J gave up 5 bases; unmatched junction bases: 0. The CDR3 sequence is CAISTSGETQYF. Written as DNA, the CDR3 is TGTGCCATCAGTACTAGCGGGGAGACCCAGTACTTC.

V and J are TRBV5-1 and TRBJ2-1; tentative D call: TRBD2 (5 bases). The germline gives CDR1 SGHRS, CDR2 YFSETQ. V was cut by 4 bases and J by 15 bases, with 17 bases left in between. This CDR3 has 12 residues. This CDR3 reads CASSLLTTLWFF. CDR3 in DNA: TGCGCCAGCAGCCTGCTGACTACTCTCTGGTTCTTC.

This clonotype occurred a few times. The rearrangement uses TRBV21-1 and TRBJ1-5. TRBV21-1 is marked as a pseudogene. The CDR3 runs 16 residues. CDR3 sequence: CASSKEEGLVNQPQHF. The CDR3 DNA follows: TGTGCCAGCAGCAAAGAGGAAGGGCTTGTTAATCAGCCCCAGCATTTT.

Only a few counts were recorded for this clonotype. The V call is TRBV12-5, the J call TRBJ1-1; D is possibly TRBD1 (6 bases). The germline V gene encodes CDR1 LGHNT and CDR2 FRNRAP. The V gene lost 1 base and the J gene lost 6 bases, with 15 bases spanning the gap. The CDR3 sequence is 15 residues long. In nucleotides, the CDR3 is TGTGCTAGTGGTTTGGACAGGGTTGGAGGAGCTGAAGCTTTCTTT. This gives the protein CASGLDRVGGAEAFF.

In its sample, this clonotype was seen a few times. The chain uses TRBV24-1 and TRBJ2-1; TRBD1 aligns across 7 bases. With 3 bases clipped from V and 6 bases from J, the junction kept 7 bases outside the gene matches. Per the germline V gene, CDR1 is KGHDR and CDR2 is SFDVKD. There are 15 residues in the CDR3. DNA of the CDR3: TGTGCCACCAGTGATCCCAGACAGGGCCCCAATGAGCAGTTCTTC. Protein: CATSDPRQGPNEQFF.

The J gene is TRBJ1-1, the V gene TRBV7-9, with D perhaps matching TRBD1 (5 bases). V was shortened by 1 base and J by 6 bases, with 9 bases between the two germline ends. The CDR3 covers 13 residues. From germline, CDR1 is SEHNR and CDR2 FQNEAQ (reference sequence). For the CDR3, the DNA is TGTGCCAGCAGCTTAGTTGGGACTCCTGAAGCTTTCTTT. It codes for CASSLVGTPEAFF.

The chain joins TRBV20-1 to TRBJ1-5; D is possibly TRBD1 (5 bases). V was pared by 6 bases and J by 5 bases, with 11 bases between. Germline V gives CDR1 DFQATT, CDR2 SNEGSKA (reference sequence). The CDR3 has 12 residues. In DNA, the CDR3 is TGCAGTGCCCGACAGAATGATCAGCCCCAGCATTTT. It encodes CSARQNDQPQHF.

V usage is TRBV5-4 and J usage is TRBJ1-1; no firm D call. There are 13 residues in the CDR3. CDR1 is SGHNT, CDR2 YYREEE, per germline (reference sequence). V shed 2 bases and J shed 0 bases, with 5 bases lying between them. CDR3 sequence (DNA): TGTGCCAGCAGCTTTGAATTGAACACTGAAGCTTTCTTT. Translating gives CASSFELNTEAFF.

The genes are TRBV28 and TRBJ2-3; 12 bases agree with TRBD2. The length of the CDR3 is 21 residues. Germline trimming cut 6 bases from V and 2 bases from J; bases unmatched to any gene: 21. The germline gives CDR1 MDHEN, CDR2 SYDVKM. CDR3 sequence (DNA): TGTGCCAGCAGCGTTCCATCGGGACTAGCGGGCGTGAAGCACTACACAGATACGCAGTATTTT. Its translation: CASSVPSGLAGVKHYTDTQYF.

This clonotype turned up a few times. The gene calls are TRBV6-5 and TRBJ2-3; D assignment may be TRBD1 or TRBD2 (6 bases each). This CDR3 has 16 amino acids. Trimming removed 5 bases at V and 0 bases at J, with 15 bases between. Germline CDR1 is MNHEY and CDR2 is SVGAGI. The CDR3, as DNA: TGTGCCAGCAGTCGAGGGGGGCCAACTAGCACAGATACGCAGTATTTT. This codes for CASSRGGPTSTDTQYF.

J is TRBJ2-3 and V is TRBV5-1; the match to TRBD1 covers 11 bases. The germline CDR1 and CDR2 sequences are SGHRS and YFSETQ. CDR3 length: 14 amino acids. Trimming took 5 bases from V and 5 from J; bases not matched to a gene: 4. The DNA for the CDR3 is TGCGCCAGCAGTCCGGGACAGGGGGGAGATACGCAGTATTTT. Its translation is CASSPGQGGDTQYF.

Only a few counts were recorded for this clonotype. This chain joins TRBV7-2 and TRBJ1-5; unclear D gene. Per the germline V gene, CDR1 is SGHTA and CDR2 is FQGNSA. The CDR3 runs 14 residues. The germline V and J ends were trimmed by 4 bases and 4 bases, with 11 bases remaining between them. Here the CDR3 reads CASSSDGRNQPQHF. For the CDR3, the DNA is TGTGCCAGCAGCTCTGACGGACGGAATCAGCCCCAGCATTTT.

The chain couples TRBV9 to TRBJ2-1, with 8 bases fitting TRBD2. The J segment lost 7 bases and the V segment lost 0 bases, leaving 9 bases of the junction unmatched. The CDR3 sequence is 16 residues long. The germline V gene has CDR1 SGDLS and CDR2 YYNGEE. CDR3 DNA: TGTGCCAGCAGCGTAGGGGCGGGGGGCCATGGGAATGAGCAGTTCTTC. Its protein is CASSVGAGGHGNEQFF.

This clonotype has a count of ten or more. The chain employs TRBV3-1 and TRBJ1-1, with D tentatively TRBD1 (5 bases). Germline V gene sequence: CDR1 LGHDT, CDR2 YNNKEL (reference sequence). This CDR3 spans 15 amino acids. Trimming took 0 bases from V and 5 from J, leaving 13 bases between them. The CDR3 reads CASSQDSGLGTEAFF. CDR3 DNA: TGTGCCAGCAGCCAAGATTCAGGGCTAGGAACTGAAGCTTTCTTT.

This chain uses TRBV28 with TRBJ2-7; 7 bases align to TRBD1. V dropped 7 bases and J dropped 7; count of bases not matched to a gene: 16. CDR3 length: 15 amino acids. The germline V gene encodes CDR1 MDHEN and CDR2 SYDVKM. Written as DNA, the CDR3 is TGTGCCAGCAACCTCCCGAGCAAGGGGGCTGTGGAGCAGTACTTC. Protein sequence: CASNLPSKGAVEQYF.